This T cell receptor (beta chain) is drawn from a study of Ad26.COV2.S vaccination and SARS-CoV-2 variants. Broader study findings: Compared with placebo recipients, vaccine recipients had higher spike-specific TCR breadth.

Germline CDR1 is SGHVS and CDR2 is FQNEAQ. Losses at the gene ends were 7 bases for V and 1 base for J; bases not matched to a gene: 12. CDR3 size: 17 residues. The repertoire was sequenced with immunoSEQ multiplex PCR; TCRdb's copy has only in-frame clones and lacks some. The sample has more than 250,000 clones, about 87% seen once. Regarding this clone: Antigen specificity is unknown.

Treatment meaning: roughly 20 received Ad26.COV2.S at low or high dose, single or two shots; a few received placebo; per-sample allocation not given. Specimens were obtained on day 63 following the first vaccine or placebo injection. Expression of Wuhan-strain SARS-CoV-2 spike came from the Ad26 vector that formed the vaccine. J is TRBJ2-2 and V is TRBV7-8; 7 nucleotides match TRBD2. The sequencing here drew on peripheral blood, taken in a trial of Ad26.COV2.S vaccine versus placebo. The TCR was taken from a person between 18 and 65 years old who received the Ad26.COV2.S COVID-19 vaccine or a placebo. The CDR3 loop is CASTLRGAGENTGELFF. The CDR3 DNA sequence: TGTGCCAGCACCCTACGGGGCGCGGGAGAGAACACCGGGGAGCTGTTTTTT.